These T cell receptor beta chains were read from a single sample in a study of a mutant IDH1 vaccine in newly diagnosed glioma. Their antigen targets remain unknown. Measured with immunoSEQ multiplex PCR; TCRdb has only the in-frame clones, and not every one. In the table there are 60,000 or so clones, 65% to 90% of which are singletons. Specimen: PBMCs, collected from a glioma patient whose treatment included an IDH1 peptide vaccine. These receptors were taken from a woman aged 18-30 years with glioma. Some clones in this sample may be carry-over from other donors' samples. The CDR3 runs from the conserved cysteine through the conserved F or W. D genes are given only for firm matches. Size is stated for part of the rows, as once, few or many counts, or as a class when the clone is expanded.

CASSLRDSYEQYF | TGCGCCAGCAGCTTAAGGGACAGTTACGAGCAGTACTTC | NA | TRBV5-1 | 13 | TRBD1 | TRBJ2-7
CASSRRSGQDSSYEQYF | TGTGCCAGCAGCCGGCGGTCGGGACAGGATAGTTCCTACGAGCAGTACTTC | NA | TRBV5-8 | 17 | TRBD1 | TRBJ2-7
CASRPGTENTGELFF | TGTGCCAGCAGGCCCGGGACGGAGAACACCGGGGAGCTGTTTTTT | NA | TRBV12-1 | 15 | NA | TRBJ2-2
CASSERGQGATTQYF | TGTGCCAGCAGTGAACGGGGACAGGGGGCCACGACTCAGTACTTC | NA | TRBV25-1 | 15 | TRBD1 | TRBJ2-4
CASSVGMGRSTGELFF | TGTGCCAGCAGCGTAGGTATGGGCCGAAGCACCGGGGAGCTGTTTTTT | NA | TRBV9 | 16 | NA | TRBJ2-2
CASSYDRRIPTDTQYF | TGTGCCAGCAGTTATGACAGGAGAATACCCACAGATACGCAGTATTTT | NA | TRBV6-5 | 16 | NA | TRBJ2-3
CSIQQGEAFF | TGCAGCATTCAACAGGGGGAAGCTTTCTTT | NA | TRBV29-1 | 10 | TRBD1 | TRBJ1-1
CASSVGASGTGELFF | TGTGCCAGCAGCGTAGGGGCTAGCGGCACCGGGGAGCTGTTTTTT | NA | TRBV7-6 | 15 | TRBD2 | TRBJ2-2
CASSGLFGGGTEAFF | TGTGCCAGCAGCGGATTATTTGGGGGAGGAACTGAAGCTTTCTTT | NA | TRBV6-5 | 15 | NA | TRBJ1-1
CAWRSAGTGDQPQHF | TGTGCCTGGAGGAGTGCCGGGACAGGGGATCAGCCCCAGCATTTT | NA | TRBV30 | 15 | TRBD1 | TRBJ1-5
CASRGGTYGYTF | TGCGCCAGCAGAGGGGGAACCTATGGCTACACCTTC | few | TRBV5-1 | 12 | NA | TRBJ1-2
CASRLGLATTYEQYF | TGTGCCAGCAGGTTAGGACTAGCGACGACCTACGAGCAGTACTTC | NA | TRBV6-5 | 15 | TRBD2 | TRBJ2-7
CSVPRDSYEQYF | TGCAGCGTTCCCAGGGACAGCTACGAGCAGTACTTC | NA | TRBV29-1 | 12 | TRBD1 | TRBJ2-7
CASSRETQYF | TGTGCCAGCAGCCGGGAGACCCAGTACTTC | NA | TRBV6-6 | 10 | NA | TRBJ2-5
CASALGPSGSQADTQYF | TGCGCCAGCGCCTTGGGGCCTAGCGGGAGCCAAGCTGATACGCAGTATTTT | NA | TRBV4-1 | 17 | TRBD2 | TRBJ2-3
CASTPDRVGEQYF | TGTGCCAGCACTCCCGACAGGGTAGGCGAGCAGTACTTC | NA | TRBV5-6 | 13 | TRBD1 | TRBJ2-7
CASSVGKDTQYF | TGTGCCAGCAGCGTAGGGAAAGATACGCAGTATTTT | NA | TRBV9 | 12 | NA | TRBJ2-3